Listed below are T cell receptor beta chains from one sample, sequenced in a study of blood T cell repertoires in COVID-19. The protocol was immunoSEQ multiplex PCR, while the TCRdb copy is restricted to in-frame clones and leaves out a portion. The data show some 120,000 clones, 88% seen once. Material for sequencing was peripheral blood. The receptors derive from a human donor in a cohort sampled during active COVID-19. CDR3s include the opening cysteine and the closing phenylalanine or tryptophan. The D gene is left open where the match is weak. Size is omitted from some rows. Given values are once, few, many or a class for expanded clones.

cdr3_nt: TGTGCCAGTAGTGTAGGGACAGCTGATGGCTACACCTTC
cdr3_aa: CASSVGTADGYTF
clone_size: .
j_call: TRBJ1-2
d_call: TRBD1
v_call: TRBV19

cdr3_nt: TGCAGTGCTTATACGGTGGATACGCAGTATTTT
cdr3_aa: CSAYTVDTQYF
clone_size: .
j_call: TRBJ2-3
d_call: .
v_call: TRBV20-1

cdr3_nt: TGTGCCAGCAGTTACTCGGGGCAGGGGCCTTCACCCCTCCACTTT
cdr3_aa: CASSYSGQGPSPLHF
clone_size: .
j_call: TRBJ1-6
d_call: .
v_call: TRBV6-5

cdr3_nt: TGTGCCAGCAGTTCCCCGGCGGACAGCTACAATGAGCAGTTCTTC
cdr3_aa: CASSSPADSYNEQFF
clone_size: .
j_call: TRBJ2-1
d_call: .
v_call: TRBV6-5

cdr3_nt: TGTGCTAGTGCCGTATTGGAGAATGAGCAGTTCTTC
cdr3_aa: CASAVLENEQFF
clone_size: .
j_call: TRBJ2-1
d_call: .
v_call: TRBV12-5

cdr3_nt: TGTGCCAGCAGGCGCGGGTCGCCAGATACGCAGTATTTT
cdr3_aa: CASRRGSPDTQYF
clone_size: .
j_call: TRBJ2-3
d_call: .
v_call: TRBV12-3/TRBV12-4

cdr3_nt: TGTGCCAGCTCACCACCGGGTCGGGAGTCCTACGAGCAGTACTTC
cdr3_aa: CASSPPGRESYEQYF
clone_size: .
j_call: TRBJ2-7
d_call: .
v_call: TRBV18

cdr3_nt: TGCGCCAGCAGCCAAGATGGCGGAGCTCATTACGAGCAGTACTTC
cdr3_aa: CASSQDGGAHYEQYF
clone_size: .
j_call: TRBJ2-7
d_call: .
v_call: TRBV4-1

cdr3_nt: TGCAGCGGGACGACAGGGCACACTGAAGCTTTCTTT
cdr3_aa: CSGTTGHTEAFF
clone_size: .
j_call: TRBJ1-1
d_call: TRBD1
v_call: TRBV29-1

cdr3_nt: TGTGCCAGCAGCTTGGTAGGGACATACGGCACAGATACGCAGTATTTT
cdr3_aa: CASSLVGTYGTDTQYF
clone_size: .
j_call: TRBJ2-3
d_call: .
v_call: TRBV5-6

cdr3_nt: TGTGCCAGCACCCGGGACAGGGTGAATGAGCAGTTCTTC
cdr3_aa: CASTRDRVNEQFF
clone_size: .
j_call: TRBJ2-1
d_call: TRBD1
v_call: TRBV2

cdr3_nt: TGTGCCAGCAGCCCTGCCCCCACAGGGGAGACCCAGTACTTC
cdr3_aa: CASSPAPTGETQYF
clone_size: .
j_call: TRBJ2-5
d_call: .
v_call: TRBV7-9

cdr3_nt: TGTGCCAGCAGTTACGGGCGTAGGGGGTTCGAGCAGTACTTC
cdr3_aa: CASSYGRRGFEQYF
clone_size: .
j_call: TRBJ2-7
d_call: .
v_call: TRBV6-5

cdr3_nt: TGTGCTAGCAGCTCCAGAAAGCGGGGGGAAGAGACCCAGTACTTC
cdr3_aa: CASSSRKRGEETQYF
clone_size: .
j_call: TRBJ2-5
d_call: TRBD2
v_call: TRBV7-7

cdr3_nt: TGCGCCCCAAAGCGAGAGGGTAACGGCTACACCTTC
cdr3_aa: CAPKREGNGYTF
clone_size: .
j_call: TRBJ1-2
d_call: .
v_call: TRBV5-1

cdr3_nt: TGTGCCAGCAGCCATGACAGGGGTACGATAACAATGAACACTGAAGCTTTCTTT
cdr3_aa: CASSHDRGTITMNTEAFF
clone_size: .
j_call: TRBJ1-1
d_call: TRBD1
v_call: TRBV5-6

cdr3_nt: TGTGCCAGCAGTGCTCCCTCTGGCGGGGTTAGCACAGATACGCAGTATTTT
cdr3_aa: CASSAPSGGVSTDTQYF
clone_size: .
j_call: TRBJ2-3
d_call: .
v_call: TRBV25-1

cdr3_nt: TGTGCCAGCAGCTTAGTTGTAGCGACTAACTATGGCTACACCTTC
cdr3_aa: CASSLVVATNYGYTF
clone_size: .
j_call: TRBJ1-2
d_call: .
v_call: TRBV11-2

cdr3_nt: TGTGCCAGCAGCCAGGGGGGAATTCGGCAAGAGACCCAGTACTTC
cdr3_aa: CASSQGGIRQETQYF
clone_size: .
j_call: TRBJ2-5
d_call: .
v_call: TRBV14

cdr3_nt: TGCGCCAGCAGCGGAGAGGGCACACTAGCCAAAAACATTCAGTACTTC
cdr3_aa: CASSGEGTLAKNIQYF
clone_size: once
j_call: TRBJ2-4
d_call: .
v_call: TRBV5-1

cdr3_nt: TGTGCCAGCAGCAACCAGGGGGGTGATGGCTACACCTTC
cdr3_aa: CASSNQGGDGYTF
clone_size: .
j_call: TRBJ1-2
d_call: TRBD1
v_call: TRBV6-2/TRBV6-3

cdr3_nt: TGTGCCAGCAGCCCTACACCGGGACTAGAAATTTCACCCCTCCACTTT
cdr3_aa: CASSPTPGLEISPLHF
clone_size: .
j_call: TRBJ1-6
d_call: .
v_call: TRBV6-2/TRBV6-3

cdr3_nt: TGTGCCAGCAGCTACGACAGAAAGACCCAGTACTTC
cdr3_aa: CASSYDRKTQYF
clone_size: .
j_call: TRBJ2-5
d_call: .
v_call: TRBV5-6

cdr3_nt: TGTGCCAGCATACAGGGGACACGGTCGTTCTTC
cdr3_aa: CASIQGTRSFF
clone_size: .
j_call: TRBJ2-1
d_call: TRBD1
v_call: TRBV2

cdr3_nt: TGTGCCAGCAGTTTAACTAGCGGGAGTTTAGGCGAGCAGTACTTC
cdr3_aa: CASSLTSGSLGEQYF
clone_size: few
j_call: TRBJ2-7
d_call: TRBD2
v_call: TRBV27

cdr3_nt: TGTGCCAGCAGCTTGGGAGAGGGAGCCTATAATTCACCCCTCCACTTT
cdr3_aa: CASSLGEGAYNSPLHF
clone_size: .
j_call: TRBJ1-6
d_call: .
v_call: TRBV13

cdr3_nt: TGTGCCAGCAGTTACTCAGGGGCGGCTCGCTATGGCTACACCTTC
cdr3_aa: CASSYSGAARYGYTF
clone_size: .
j_call: TRBJ1-2
d_call: .
v_call: TRBV6-5

cdr3_nt: TGCGCCAGCAGTGAACGGAGACAAGAGACCCAGTACTTC
cdr3_aa: CASSERRQETQYF
clone_size: .
j_call: TRBJ2-5
d_call: .
v_call: TRBV10-2

cdr3_nt: TGTGCCAGCGGGACAGGGGTTGAAAAACTGTTTTTT
cdr3_aa: CASGTGVEKLFF
clone_size: .
j_call: TRBJ1-4
d_call: TRBD1
v_call: TRBV2

cdr3_nt: TGTGCCAGCAGCTTAGAGAGAAAAATGGACACTGAAGCTTTCTTT
cdr3_aa: CASSLERKMDTEAFF
clone_size: .
j_call: TRBJ1-1
d_call: .
v_call: TRBV7-2

cdr3_nt: TGCGCCAGCAGCCAAGTTAGCGGGAGGCCCCACACAGATACGCAGTATTTT
cdr3_aa: CASSQVSGRPHTDTQYF
clone_size: .
j_call: TRBJ2-3
d_call: TRBD2
v_call: TRBV4-1

cdr3_nt: TGTGCCAGCAGTTTAATGCAGGGCTACGAGCAGTACTTC
cdr3_aa: CASSLMQGYEQYF
clone_size: .
j_call: TRBJ2-7
d_call: .
v_call: TRBV28

cdr3_nt: TGTGCCAGCAGCCCGACTAGCGGGGGGGCCTACGAGCAGTACTTC
cdr3_aa: CASSPTSGGAYEQYF
clone_size: .
j_call: TRBJ2-7
d_call: TRBD2
v_call: TRBV4-2

cdr3_nt: TGCGCCAGCAAACTTCGGACTAGCGGGGGGATGAACACCGGGGAGCTGTTTTTT
cdr3_aa: CASKLRTSGGMNTGELFF
clone_size: .
j_call: TRBJ2-2
d_call: TRBD2
v_call: TRBV10-2

cdr3_nt: TGTGCCAGCAGCTTAGAGGGGACAGGGACTAAGACCCAGTACTTC
cdr3_aa: CASSLEGTGTKTQYF
clone_size: .
j_call: TRBJ2-5
d_call: TRBD1
v_call: TRBV7-9

cdr3_nt: TGTGCCAGTAGTTTGACAGGTTACAATGAGCAGTTCTTC
cdr3_aa: CASSLTGYNEQFF
clone_size: few
j_call: TRBJ2-1
d_call: .
v_call: TRBV19

cdr3_nt: TGTGCCAGCTCAAATCCCCGGGACAGGGGATTCAATGAGCAGTTCTTC
cdr3_aa: CASSNPRDRGFNEQFF
clone_size: .
j_call: TRBJ2-1
d_call: TRBD1
v_call: TRBV18

cdr3_nt: TGTGCCAGCAGTTTACAGGTTTCGGGGACTGAAGCTTTCTTT
cdr3_aa: CASSLQVSGTEAFF
clone_size: once
j_call: TRBJ1-1
d_call: .
v_call: TRBV11-2

cdr3_nt: TGCGCCAGCAGCCAAGAGTCTAGAGCGCACACTCAGTACTTC
cdr3_aa: CASSQESRAHTQYF
clone_size: once
j_call: TRBJ2-4
d_call: .
v_call: TRBV4-1

cdr3_nt: TGCGCCAGCAGCCAGGAGACCTCCGTGGGGGGCTACGAGCAGTACTTC
cdr3_aa: CASSQETSVGGYEQYF
clone_size: .
j_call: TRBJ2-7
d_call: .
v_call: TRBV4-1

cdr3_nt: TGTGCCTCACAGGGGACAGGGGCTGTAGGGACTGAAGCTTTCTTT
cdr3_aa: CASQGTGAVGTEAFF
clone_size: .
j_call: TRBJ1-1
d_call: TRBD1
v_call: TRBV3-1/TRBV3-2

cdr3_nt: TGTGCCAGCAGTGACCGGGGTTCCTACAATGAGCAGTTCTTC
cdr3_aa: CASSDRGSYNEQFF
clone_size: .
j_call: TRBJ2-1
d_call: .
v_call: TRBV3-1/TRBV3-2

cdr3_nt: TGTGCCAGCAGTTACCGTAGCGGGGGGGACTACGAGCAGTACTTC
cdr3_aa: CASSYRSGGDYEQYF
clone_size: .
j_call: TRBJ2-7
d_call: TRBD2
v_call: TRBV6-2/TRBV6-3

cdr3_nt: TGTGCCAGCAGTACGCCCGGGGAGACCCAGTACTTC
cdr3_aa: CASSTPGETQYF
clone_size: .
j_call: TRBJ2-5
d_call: .
v_call: TRBV12-3/TRBV12-4